At least ten counts were recorded for the clone carrying this T cell receptor (beta chain). Its target is not known. This sample's time point: newly diagnosed GD, antithyroid drugs for less than 3 months. PBMCs provided the RNA from which the TCR library was made. This record comes from a study of regulatory T cells in long-lasting Graves disease. Overall study context: Patients with new Graves' disease had used antithyroid drugs below 3 months. Notes on the study in general: Few sampled subjects may have lowered accuracy.

Germline CDR1 is DFQATT and CDR2 is SNEGSKA (reference sequence). Trimming removed 3 bases from V and 1 base from J, with 9 bases in between. The CDR3 has 13 amino acids. According to the study, TCR beta libraries were built with iRepertoire HTBI primers and CDR3-region Arm-PCR. TCRdb processed the multiplex PCR reads anew with MiXCR; each CDR3 protein has one entry. The table includes more than 400,000 distinct CDR3 sequences, roughly 15% detected once. In addition, the sample was reused for a study of T cells in Graves' hyperthyroidism and ophthalmopathy. As that study records: Subjects aged 18 to 65 presented with newly diagnosed hyperthyroidism of less than 2 months' duration. The model anticipated ophthalmopathy a median around 6 months pre-onset.

The clonotype was recovered from a man aged 40-49 years with Graves disease. The chain has TRBV20-1 and TRBJ2-5; D remains ambiguous. Sequenced material: peripheral blood mononuclear cells (PBMCs), taken at new diagnosis, from a patient treated with antithyroid drugs. CDR3 loop: CSASEHSQETQYF. CDR3 sequence (DNA): TGCAGTGCTAGCGAACACAGCCAAGAGACCCAGTACTTC.